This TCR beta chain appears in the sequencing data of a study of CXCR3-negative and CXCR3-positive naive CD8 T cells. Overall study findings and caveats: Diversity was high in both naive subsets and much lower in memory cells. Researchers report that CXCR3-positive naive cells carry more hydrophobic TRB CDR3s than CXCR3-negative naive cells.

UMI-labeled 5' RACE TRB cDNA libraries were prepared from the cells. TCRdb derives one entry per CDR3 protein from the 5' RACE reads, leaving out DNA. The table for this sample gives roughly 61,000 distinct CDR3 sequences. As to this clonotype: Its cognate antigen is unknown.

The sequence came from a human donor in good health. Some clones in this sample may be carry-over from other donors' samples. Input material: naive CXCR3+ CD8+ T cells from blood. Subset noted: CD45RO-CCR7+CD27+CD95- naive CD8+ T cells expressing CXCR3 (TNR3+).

The CDR3 region is CSVRDSYEQYF. This rearrangement joins TRBV29-1 to TRBJ2-7; TCRdb designates TRBD1, a call that cannot be tested without DNA. The CDR3 is made up of 11 amino acids. The germline V gene has CDR1 SQVTM and CDR2 ANQGSEA.